A selection of T cell receptor beta chains follows, all from one sample in a study of cytomegalovirus exposure and HLA in healthy donors. Repertoires were generated with immunoSEQ multiplex PCR, while TCRdb's copy carries only in-frame clones and drops some. The data show some 180,000 clones, around nine tenths seen once. The sample was PBMCs. Every receptor here comes from a young man in good health and CMV-seropositive. The CDR3 runs from the conserved cysteine through the conserved F or W. A D gene is named only where the DNA matches it firmly. Some rows have no size entry. The others give once, few or many, or a class for an expanded clone.

j_call: TRBJ1-1
d_call: -
v_call: TRBV7-6
clone_size: once
cdr3_nt: TGTGCCAGCAGCTTATCAGACGGAAACACTGAAGCTTTCTTT
cdr3_aa: CASSLSDGNTEAFF

j_call: TRBJ1-1
d_call: -
v_call: TRBV7-2
clone_size: -
cdr3_nt: TGTGCCAGCAGCTCGGGAGGTGGAGCTTTCTTT
cdr3_aa: CASSSGGGAFF

j_call: TRBJ2-2
d_call: TRBD1
v_call: TRBV7-3
clone_size: -
cdr3_nt: TGTGCCAGCAGCTTAAAGGGACAGGGGAACACCGGGGAGCTGTTTTTT
cdr3_aa: CASSLKGQGNTGELFF

j_call: TRBJ1-4
d_call: -
v_call: TRBV7-8
clone_size: -
cdr3_nt: TGTGCCAGCAGCTTACGTGAATTAGGAGAAAAACTGTTTTTT
cdr3_aa: CASSLRELGEKLFF

j_call: TRBJ1-1
d_call: -
v_call: TRBV28
clone_size: -
cdr3_nt: TGTGCCAGCAGTCCTCTGACAGGCGGATGGAACGCTGAAGCTTTCTTT
cdr3_aa: CASSPLTGGWNAEAFF

j_call: TRBJ2-5
d_call: -
v_call: TRBV7-3
clone_size: -
cdr3_nt: TGTGCCAGCAGCTTATTCGGGAGCCAAGAGACCCAGTACTTC
cdr3_aa: CASSLFGSQETQYF

j_call: TRBJ2-5
d_call: TRBD1
v_call: TRBV28
clone_size: once
cdr3_nt: TGTGCCAGCAGCCCCTGGGGACAGGGAAAACAAGAGACCCAGTACTTC
cdr3_aa: CASSPWGQGKQETQYF

j_call: TRBJ2-1
d_call: -
v_call: TRBV28
clone_size: once
cdr3_nt: TGTGCCAGCAGTCCGGCGGCCCCTAGGTTCTTC
cdr3_aa: CASSPAAPRFF

j_call: TRBJ2-7
d_call: -
v_call: TRBV7-9
clone_size: once
cdr3_nt: TGTGCCAGCAGCTTTCCTGGCCCCTACGAGCAGTACTTC
cdr3_aa: CASSFPGPYEQYF

j_call: TRBJ2-2
d_call: -
v_call: TRBV6-1
clone_size: -
cdr3_nt: TGTGCCAGCAGTGAAACGTTGTACACCGGGGAGCTGTTTTTT
cdr3_aa: CASSETLYTGELFF

j_call: TRBJ2-3
d_call: TRBD2
v_call: TRBV19
clone_size: -
cdr3_nt: TGTGCCAGTAGTTTAGCGGGGGCCCGCACAGATACGCAGTATTTT
cdr3_aa: CASSLAGARTDTQYF

j_call: TRBJ2-5
d_call: -
v_call: TRBV11-2
clone_size: -
cdr3_nt: TGTGCCAGCAGCCACGGAGGTACGGAGACCCAGTACTTC
cdr3_aa: CASSHGGTETQYF

j_call: TRBJ2-7
d_call: -
v_call: TRBV21-1
clone_size: -
cdr3_nt: TGTGCCAGCACCCTTTTCCCGGGACAGGTCTGTTTCTACGAGCAGTACTTC
cdr3_aa: CASTLFPGQVCFYEQYF

j_call: TRBJ2-1
d_call: -
v_call: TRBV7-6
clone_size: -
cdr3_nt: TGTGCCAGCAGCCATACTAGGAATGAGCAGTTCTTC
cdr3_aa: CASSHTRNEQFF

j_call: TRBJ2-7
d_call: TRBD1
v_call: TRBV18
clone_size: few
cdr3_nt: TGTGCCAGCTCACCACTAGGGACAGGGGGAAACGAGCAGTACTTC
cdr3_aa: CASSPLGTGGNEQYF